The text below deals with one TCR beta chain. After removal of 6 bases from V and 11 bases from J, the junction contained 20 bases not matched to a gene. Germline CDR1 and CDR2: MNHEY and SVGEGT. CDR3 length: 19 residues. The data derive from a study of blood T cell repertoires in COVID-19. The method was immunoSEQ multiplex PCR; TCRdb's version includes in-frame clones alone and lacks a portion of them. The repertoire includes approximately 130,000 clones, around 88% of them detected once, and 5.5% to 6% sits in the top ten. The material sequenced was peripheral blood. The receptor comes from an elderly man with active or convalescent COVID-19. This chain links TRBV6-2 or TRBV6-3 with TRBJ2-1; TRBD2 matches 15 bases. DNA of the CDR3: TGTGCCAGCAGCTCCTCCGCCGGGACTAGCGGGGGGCCCTCAGTAAAGCAGTTCTTC. Translation gives CASSSSAGTSGGPSVKQFF.